One and the same sample provided the 19 T cell receptor beta chains below, sequenced in a study of molecular identifiers for immune sequencing clone quantification. TCRdb used MiXCR to reprocess the PCR reads, holding one entry per CDR3 protein. The sample has 550,000 to 750,000 distinct CDR3 sequences; about 20% are singletons. The specimen sequenced was naive CD8+ T cells from blood, with Jurkat cell RNA spiked in. Described subset: FACS-sorted CD8+CD4-CCR7+CD45RA+ naive T cells. These TCRs come from a human donor in good health. Some libraries in this study had Jurkat cell RNA spiked in.

This clonotype was counted ten times or more. The J gene is TRBJ1-6, the V gene TRBV6-2 or TRBV6-3, with 7 bases fitting TRBD1. CDR1 is MNHEY and CDR2 is SVGEGT in the germline V gene. V trimming: 0 bases; J trimming: 10 bases; junction bases outside the gene matches: 6. The CDR3 extends over 15 amino acids. Written as DNA, the CDR3 is TGTGCCAGCAGTTACTCGGGACAGCTCGACTCACCCCTCCACTTT. Its translation is CASSYSGQLDSPLHF.

This clonotype was seen at least ten times. CDR3 amino acids: CASSQDLTNDRETQYF. In nucleotides, the CDR3 is TGCGCCAGCAGCCAAGATTTGACTAACGACCGAGAGACCCAGTACTTC. This rearrangement joins TRBV4-3 to TRBJ2-5; D perhaps matches TRBD2 (5 bases). CDR3 size: 16 residues. Germline CDR1 reads LGHNA; CDR2 reads YSLEER. V lost 0 bases to trimming and J lost 4 bases, with 15 bases between them.

The gene calls are TRBV6-5 and TRBJ1-2; 10 nucleotides match TRBD1. Germline CDR1 reads MNHEY; CDR2 reads SVGAGI. This CDR3 spans 18 amino acids. J lost 3 bases, V lost 0 bases, and 10 bases had no gene match. CDR3 DNA sequence: TGTGCCAGCAGTTACTCGAGGGCTACGGACAGGGGGGACTATGGCTACACCTTC. This translates into CASSYSRATDRGDYGYTF.

This clonotype came up many times. V gene TRBV11-2 combines with J gene TRBJ1-2, with no clear D. The germline V gene has CDR1 SGHAT and CDR2 FQNNGV. Trimming shortened V by 3 bases and J by 0 bases, and 8 bases separated the two germline ends. This CDR3 is 14 amino acids long. CDR3 nucleotide sequence: TGTGCCAGCAGCTTCGGCGCAGCTAACTATGGCTACACCTTC. This sequence encodes CASSFGAANYGYTF.

This clonotype was recorded many times. The rearrangement links TRBV6-1 to TRBJ2-7, with TRBD2 as a possible D gene (5 bases). The CDR3 is 14 amino acids. V lost 7 bases to trimming and J lost 2 bases, with 15 bases between them. Per the germline V gene, CDR1 is MNHNS and CDR2 is SASEGT. CDR3 coding DNA: TGTGCCAGCACGTCTCGGGGATTTACCTACGAGCAGTACTTC. The encoded protein is CASTSRGFTYEQYF.

This clonotype was counted between two and nine times. This rearrangement joins TRBV4-3 to TRBJ2-2, with 11 positions matching TRBD1. The V gene end was trimmed by 4 bases and the J gene end by 4 bases; junction bases not matched to a gene: 5. This CDR3 contains 16 residues. The V gene's germline CDR1 is LGHNA and CDR2 YSLEER. This CDR3 reads CASSPDRGQGTGELFF. CDR3 in DNA: TGCGCCAGCAGCCCGGACAGGGGGCAGGGCACCGGGGAGCTGTTTTTT.

There are many counts of this clonotype. In nucleotides, the CDR3 is TGTGCCAGCAGCTGGTTCTCGGGCGCAGATACGCAGTATTTT. Translated: CASSWFSGADTQYF. The rearrangement uses TRBV7-9 and TRBJ2-3; D remains unclear. The CDR3 loop spans 14 amino acids. The germline CDR1 and CDR2 sequences are SEHNR and FQNEAQ (reference sequence). Trimming removed 4 bases at V and 4 bases at J, with 12 bases between.

This clonotype came up many times. The genes are TRBV9 and TRBJ1-1; tentatively, D is TRBD1 (5 bases). Germline V lookup: CDR1 SGDLS, CDR2 YYNGEE. The CDR3 loop spans 14 amino acids. V was clipped by 0 bases and J by 4 bases, with 10 bases between them. CDR3 residues: CASSVGGEGTEAFF. CDR3 bases: TGTGCCAGCAGCGTAGGGGGGGAGGGCACTGAAGCTTTCTTT.

This clonotype was counted ten times or more. The chain links TRBV5-1 to TRBJ2-5; 9 nucleotides agree with TRBD1. V dropped 5 bases and J dropped 4; count of bases not matched to a gene: 9. CDR1 and CDR2 from the germline V gene are SGHRS and YFSETQ. The length of the CDR3 is 15 residues. The chain's CDR3 is CASRPTGGVPETQYF. The CDR3 bases are TGCGCCAGCAGGCCGACAGGGGGTGTGCCAGAGACCCAGTACTTC. Supplemented by reference TRBV5-1 and TRBJ2-5, the full variable domain reads KAGVTQTPRYLIKTRGQQVTLSCSPISGHRSVSWYQQTPGQGLQFLFEYFSETQRNKGNFPGRFSGRQFSNSRSEMNVSTLELGDSALYLCASRPTGGVPETQYFGPGTRLLVL.

Comment on this clonotype: A much larger clone lies a single base off, so this may be a read error. V and J are TRBV6-5 and TRBJ1-5; D unclear. The CDR3 has 13 amino acids. V was pared by 7 bases and J by 5 bases, with 12 bases between. The germline CDR1 and CDR2 sequences are MNHEY and SVGAGI. In DNA, the CDR3 is TGTGCCAGCACCTCCAGGCTCGATCAGCCCCAGCATTTT. Amino acid sequence: CASTSRLDQPQHF.

V usage is TRBV9 and J usage is TRBJ2-7; 12 bases match TRBD2. Germline V gene lookup returns CDR1 SGDLS and CDR2 YYNGEE. The junction had 2 bases not matched to a gene; V was cut back by 0 bases and J by 4 bases. The CDR3 sequence is 15 residues long. CDR3 region: CASSVGTSGTYEQYF. The CDR3 DNA follows: TGTGCCAGCAGCGTAGGGACTAGCGGGACTTACGAGCAGTACTTC.

This chain uses TRBV19 with TRBJ2-2; D is tentatively TRBD1 or TRBD2 (5 bases each). Germline lookup yields CDR1 LNHDA and CDR2 SQIVND (reference sequence). The CDR3 runs 15 residues. Trimming took off 5 bases at V and 4 bases at J, with 14 bases between the two ends. The CDR3 bases are TGTGCCAGTAGTGTGGGGACCACGAGCACCGGGGAGCTGTTTTTT. This sequence encodes CASSVGTTSTGELFF.

This clonotype was found many times. The chain joins TRBV11-2 to TRBJ2-1; TRBD2 is a possible D gene (6 bases). Germline-derived CDR1 and CDR2 are SGHAT and FQNNGV. This CDR3 has 12 residues. The V end lost 3 bases, the J end lost 15 bases, and 15 bases lay between the germline ends. CDR3 DNA sequence: TGTGCCAGCAGCTTTGGAGGGCAGGGTCCGTTCTTC. Amino acids: CASSFGGQGPFF.

This clonotype was seen ten or more times. The chain combines TRBV6-5 with TRBJ1-1, with 9 bases identical to TRBD1. Germline CDR1 is MNHEY and CDR2 is SVGAGI. The ends lost 11 bases at V and 3 bases at J; junction bases unmatched: 7. This CDR3 region has 13 residues. The CDR3 coding sequence is TGTGCCGTCCGACAGGGGGGACACACTGAAGCTTTCTTT. Encoded protein: CAVRQGGHTEAFF.

A word on this clonotype: This may be a read error: a much more frequent sequence differs by one nucleotide. V is TRBV4-3 and J is TRBJ2-5; possibly TRBD2 for D (6 bases). The germline gives CDR1 LGHNA, CDR2 YSLEER. CDR3 length: 16 amino acids. As DNA, the CDR3 is TGCGCCAGCAGCCAAGATCTGGGAGGACTCCAAGGGACCCAGTACTTC. This codes for CASSQDLGGLQGTQYF.

With respect to this clonotype: A much larger clone sits a single nucleotide away, making a read error possible. Since the CDR3 does not end with the conserved phenylalanine or tryptophan, this likely comes from a read error. This sequence joins TRBV5-3 and TRBJ2-7, with TRBD2 matching 9 bases. TRBV5-3 is labeled an ORF, and its function is uncertain. Trimming cost V 8 bases and J 7 bases; bases outside gene matches: 19. CDR3 length: 16 residues. CDR3: CASSQGFSGSLEEQYL. The CDR3 DNA sequence: TGTGCCAGCAGCCAAGGATTTAGCGGGAGTCTGGAAGAGCAGTACCTC.

This clonotype has at least ten counts. The CDR3 DNA reads as TGTGCCACCAGTGACGCAAGGGACAGTAGCACAGATACGCAGTATTTT. Amino acid sequence: CATSDARDSSTDTQYF. The chain has TRBV24-1 and TRBJ2-3; TRBD1 matches 7 bases. The V gene end was trimmed by 4 bases and the J gene end by 0 bases; junction bases not matched to a gene: 6. Germline V lookup: CDR1 KGHDR, CDR2 SFDVKD. The CDR3 contains 16 residues.

This clonotype came up many times. This chain links TRBV23-1 with TRBJ2-3; 7 bases map to TRBD1. TRBV23-1 is an ORF for which the function is uncertain. This CDR3 has 13 amino acids. The V segment lost 7 bases and the J segment 3 bases; nucleotides outside the gene matches: 4. The CDR3 DNA sequence: TGCGCCAGCAAGACAGGGCCGACAGATACGCAGTATTTT. The encoded protein is CASKTGPTDTQYF.

This clonotype was seen ten or more times. This chain connects TRBV6-5 to TRBJ1-1; 8 nucleotides agree with TRBD1. Germline loops: CDR1 MNHEY, CDR2 SVGAGI. This CDR3 has 13 residues. Trimming removed 4 bases from V and 3 bases from J; junction bases left unmatched: 1. The CDR3 DNA reads TGTGCCAGCAGTTCGACAGGGGACACTGAAGCTTTCTTT. Translation: CASSSTGDTEAFF.